The rows below give T cell receptor beta chains drawn from one sample of a study of a mutant IDH1 vaccine in newly diagnosed glioma. Sequencing was performed with immunoSEQ multiplex PCR; in TCRdb, only in-frame clones are kept and a portion is missing. The sample comprises tens of thousands of clones, roughly 68% of which are singletons, and 4.5% to 5% rests with the top ten. These receptors' antigens are unknown. This sample comprised PBMCs, obtained from a glioma patient whose treatment included an IDH1 peptide vaccine. These receptors were obtained from a man between 45 and 60 years old with glioma. CDR3s include the opening cysteine and the closing phenylalanine or tryptophan. The order of the fields is J gene, V gene, CDR3 length, CDR3 protein.

J: TRBJ1-3
V: TRBV9
length: 13
CDR3: CASTDDPGNTIYF

J: TRBJ2-1
V: TRBV6-6
length: 14
CDR3: CASTSFGGNNEQFF

J: TRBJ1-1
V: TRBV7-2
length: 14
CDR3: CASSPAGRNTEAFF

J: TRBJ1-5
V: TRBV19
length: 15
CDR3: CASTGQPPGNQPQHF

J: TRBJ2-5
V: TRBV7-9
length: 14
CDR3: CASSLRGPQETQYF

J: TRBJ1-4
V: TRBV30
length: 13
CDR3: CAWNRAQREKLFF

J: TRBJ1-1
V: TRBV6-6
length: 15
CDR3: CASSSPGGLNTEAFF

J: TRBJ1-5
V: TRBV19
length: 14
CDR3: CASSGTNRNQPQHF

J: TRBJ1-1
V: TRBV10-3
length: 13
CDR3: CAISEGHSTEAFF

J: TRBJ1-5
V: TRBV7-9
length: 15
CDR3: CASSLGFQGDQPQHF

J: TRBJ2-5
V: TRBV20-1
length: 11
CDR3: CSHHAQETQYF

J: TRBJ2-7
V: TRBV5-4
length: 13
CDR3: CASDQGASYEQYF

J: TRBJ1-4
V: TRBV6-5
length: 15
CDR3: CASSYLPGGNEKLFF

J: TRBJ2-7
V: TRBV28
length: 14
CDR3: CASSPGGRPYEQYF

J: TRBJ2-7
V: TRBV5-1
length: 16
CDR3: CASSGIAGGRSYEQYF

J: TRBJ1-4
V: TRBV20-1
length: 11
CDR3: CSARVGQSLFF

J: TRBJ2-1
V: TRBV18
length: 16
CDR3: CASSAPPPSSYNEQFF

J: TRBJ2-2
V: TRBV25-1
length: 16
CDR3: CASTSNWGENTGELFF

J: TRBJ1-2
V: TRBV5-6
length: 13
CDR3: CASTETAIGGYTF

J: TRBJ2-5
V: TRBV7-9
length: 15
CDR3: CASSSGGKDQETQYF

J: TRBJ2-6
V: TRBV7-2
length: 15
CDR3: CASGLGISGANVLTF

J: TRBJ2-5
V: TRBV14
length: 11
CDR3: CASSQSGTQYF

J: TRBJ2-1
V: TRBV18
length: 15
CDR3: CASSPAGGLYNEQFF

J: TRBJ2-2
V: TRBV28
length: 13
CDR3: CASSLGNPGELFF

J: TRBJ1-5
V: TRBV6-6
length: 15
CDR3: CASSLPGLGEQPQHF

J: TRBJ2-7
V: TRBV7-2
length: 15
CDR3: CASSFGRIRSYEQYF

J: TRBJ2-7
V: TRBV13
length: 13
CDR3: CASRQAASYEQYF

J: TRBJ1-5
V: TRBV2
length: 13
CDR3: CASLRVRNQPQHF

J: TRBJ1-1
V: TRBV6-6
length: 12
CDR3: CASSRLDTEAFF